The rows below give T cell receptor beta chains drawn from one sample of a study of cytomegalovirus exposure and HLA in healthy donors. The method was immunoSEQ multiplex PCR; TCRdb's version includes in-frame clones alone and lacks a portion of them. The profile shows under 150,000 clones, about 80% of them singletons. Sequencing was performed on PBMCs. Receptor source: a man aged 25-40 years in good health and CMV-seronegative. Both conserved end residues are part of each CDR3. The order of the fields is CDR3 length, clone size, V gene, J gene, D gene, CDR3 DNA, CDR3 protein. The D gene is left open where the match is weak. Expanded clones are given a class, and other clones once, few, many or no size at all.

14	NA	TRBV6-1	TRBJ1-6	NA	TGTGCCAGCAGAGATTGGACAGCTAATTCACCCCTCCACTTT	CASRDWTANSPLHF
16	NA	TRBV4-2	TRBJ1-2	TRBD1	TGTGCCAGCAGCCAAGCCGGGACAGGGGGCTTCTATGGCTACACCTTC	CASSQAGTGGFYGYTF
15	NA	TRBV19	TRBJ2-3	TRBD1	TGTGCCAGTAGTAAACGGACAGGCAGGTGGGATACGCAGTATTTT	CASSKRTGRWDTQYF
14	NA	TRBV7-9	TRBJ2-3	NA	TGTGCCAGCAGCTACGAAGGGGGCACAGATACGCAGTATTTT	CASSYEGGTDTQYF
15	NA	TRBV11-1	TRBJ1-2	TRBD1	TGTGCCAGCAGCTCAGCCCCGACAGGGACGGATGGCTACACCTTC	CASSSAPTGTDGYTF
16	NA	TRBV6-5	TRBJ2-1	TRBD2	TGTGCCAGCAGTTGGGAGCGGGACCCCAACCCCAATGAGCAGTTCTTC	CASSWERDPNPNEQFF
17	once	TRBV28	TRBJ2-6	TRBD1	TGTGCCAGCAGGGAAAGGACAGGGGGCCATGGGGCCAACGTCCTGACTTTC	CASRERTGGHGANVLTF
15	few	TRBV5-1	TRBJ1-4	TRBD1	TGCGCCTGCTCGACAGGGGTGGGATCGAATGAAAAACTGTTTTTT	CACSTGVGSNEKLFF
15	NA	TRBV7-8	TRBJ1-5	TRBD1	TGTGCCAGCAGCTCCCCAGGGGGCGAGTTTCAGCCCCAGCATTTT	CASSSPGGEFQPQHF
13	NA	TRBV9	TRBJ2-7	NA	TGTGCCAGCAGCGTAGATCCTTCCTACGAGCAGTACTTC	CASSVDPSYEQYF
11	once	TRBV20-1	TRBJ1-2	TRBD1	TGCAGTGCAAAAACAGGGGGTGGCTACACCTTC	CSAKTGGGYTF
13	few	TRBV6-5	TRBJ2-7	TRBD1	TGTGCCAGCAGTTCGACAGGGGGCCACGAGCAGTACTTC	CASSSTGGHEQYF
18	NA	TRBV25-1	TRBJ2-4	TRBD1	TGTGCCAGCAGTGCACTCGAGGGGGACAGAGAAGCTAAAAACATTCAGTACTTC	CASSALEGDREAKNIQYF
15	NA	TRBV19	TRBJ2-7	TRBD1	TGTGCCAGTAGTCCGTTGGACAGGGACTCCTACGAGCAGTACTTC	CASSPLDRDSYEQYF
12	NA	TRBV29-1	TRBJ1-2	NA	TGCAGCGTTGAGGTCTCTTACGGTGGCTACACCTTC	CSVEVSYGGYTF
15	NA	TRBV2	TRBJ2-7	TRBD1	TGTGCCAGCGCGAGTGAAGGACAGGGCGTCTACGAGCAGTACTTC	CASASEGQGVYEQYF
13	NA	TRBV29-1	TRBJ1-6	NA	TGCAGCGTTGGTTCGGGTCCTGATTCACCCCTCCACTTT	CSVGSGPDSPLHF
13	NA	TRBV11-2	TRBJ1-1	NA	TGTGCCAGCAGCTTGAGACAGAACACTGAAGCTTTCTTT	CASSLRQNTEAFF
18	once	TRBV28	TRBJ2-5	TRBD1	TGTGCCAGCAGTTTATGGATTCGGGACAGGGAAAACCTGGAGACCCAGTACTTC	CASSLWIRDRENLETQYF
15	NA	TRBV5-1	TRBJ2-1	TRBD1	TGCGCCAGCAGCGGGGGACAGACCCCCTACAATGAGCAGTTCTTC	CASSGGQTPYNEQFF
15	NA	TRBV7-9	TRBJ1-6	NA	TGTGCCAGCATGCGGGGAAGCTCCTATAATTCACCCCTCAACTTT	CASMRGSSYNSPLNF
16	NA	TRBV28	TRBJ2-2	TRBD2	TGTGCCAGCAGTCTGGGACTAGCGGGGGGGCCCGGGGAGCTGTTTTTT	CASSLGLAGGPGELFF
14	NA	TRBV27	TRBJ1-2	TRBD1	TGTGCCAGCAGGGCAACAGGGGGCCTATATGGCTACACCTTC	CASRATGGLYGYTF
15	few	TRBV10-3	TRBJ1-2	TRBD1	TGTGCCATCAGTGAGTCTGGGACAGGGGGCTTTGGCTACACCTTC	CAISESGTGGFGYTF
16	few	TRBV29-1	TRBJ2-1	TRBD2	TGCAGCGTTGAAGTGGGGGGACTAGCGGGAGTCCGTGAGCAGTTCTTC	CSVEVGGLAGVREQFF
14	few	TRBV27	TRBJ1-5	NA	TGTGCCAGCAGTTCCCGGGACTACGGTCAGCCCCAGCATTTT	CASSSRDYGQPQHF
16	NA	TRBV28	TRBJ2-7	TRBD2	TGTGCCAGCAGTTTATGGACTAGCGGGTCCTTGAGGGAGCAGTACTTC	CASSLWTSGSLREQYF
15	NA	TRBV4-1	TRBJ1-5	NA	TGCGCCAGCAGCTCGGGGATCCAGAGCCATCAGCCCCAGCATTTT	CASSSGIQSHQPQHF
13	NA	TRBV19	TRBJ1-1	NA	TGTGCCAGTAGTATTGCCAGGGACACTGAAGCTTTCTTT	CASSIARDTEAFF